These 5 T cell receptor beta chains were sequenced from one sample in a study of CD8 T cells in Susac syndrome. Random-hexamer reverse transcription was applied to about 0.45 to 1 ug RNA. TCRdb itself ran the immunoSEQ multiplex PCR reads through MiXCR, one entry per CDR3 protein. The sample gives about 190,000 distinct CDR3 sequences, approximately 95% of which show up once; 0.095% to 0.12% is in the top ten. The sample consisted of CD4+ T cells from PBMCs. The receptors were gathered from a human donor in good health.

The chain carries TRBV29-1 and TRBJ2-3; no clear D gene. Germline V CDR1 and CDR2: SQVTM, ANQGSEA. Trimming stripped 4 bases from V and 5 bases from J, with 19 bases between. The CDR3 loop spans 15 amino acids. CDR3 sequence (DNA): TGCAGCGTTGCCCTGGACCGGCTCGGGCGAGATACGCAGTATTTT. Its protein product is CSVALDRLGRDTQYF.

The rearrangement links TRBV4-3 to TRBJ2-3, with D perhaps TRBD2 (7 bases). CDR3 length: 16 amino acids. With 4 bases removed from V and 1 base from J, the gap between germline ends came to 15 bases. The V gene's germline CDR1 is LGHNA and CDR2 YSLEER. The CDR3 coding sequence is TGCGCCAGCAGCCGCGGGGGCGTGACGGGCACAGATACGCAGTATTTT. Its translation is CASSRGGVTGTDTQYF.

The V gene is TRBV7-9, the J gene TRBJ2-7; perhaps TRBD2 as D (5 bases). From germline, CDR1 is SEHNR and CDR2 FQNEAQ (reference sequence). CDR3 size: 17 residues. With 0 bases removed from V and 3 bases from J, the gap between germline ends came to 18 bases. This CDR3 is CASSLALVGTTNYEQYV. CDR3 coding DNA: TGTGCCAGCAGCTTAGCACTCGTGGGTACGACTAACTACGAGCAGTACGTC.

The CDR3: CASSHSREGLGNQPQHF. The DNA of the CDR3 is TGTGCCAGCAGCCATTCGAGGGAGGGTTTGGGCAATCAGCCCCAGCATTTT. The rearrangement links TRBV12-3 or TRBV12-4 to TRBJ1-5, with no clear D. The CDR3 is 17 amino acids. The V and J ends lost 6 bases and 2 bases respectively, with 20 bases between them.

This clonotype was counted a single time. The V and J genes are TRBV29-1 and TRBJ2-2; TRBD2 is a possible D gene (5 bases). V was clipped by 3 bases and J by 7 bases, with 12 bases between them. Germline V gene sequence: CDR1 SQVTM, CDR2 ANQGSEA. CDR3 size: 13 residues. CDR3 DNA sequence: TGCAGCGTTGAGGACCTCCGGGGCGGGGAGCTGTTTTTT. Its protein is CSVEDLRGGELFF.